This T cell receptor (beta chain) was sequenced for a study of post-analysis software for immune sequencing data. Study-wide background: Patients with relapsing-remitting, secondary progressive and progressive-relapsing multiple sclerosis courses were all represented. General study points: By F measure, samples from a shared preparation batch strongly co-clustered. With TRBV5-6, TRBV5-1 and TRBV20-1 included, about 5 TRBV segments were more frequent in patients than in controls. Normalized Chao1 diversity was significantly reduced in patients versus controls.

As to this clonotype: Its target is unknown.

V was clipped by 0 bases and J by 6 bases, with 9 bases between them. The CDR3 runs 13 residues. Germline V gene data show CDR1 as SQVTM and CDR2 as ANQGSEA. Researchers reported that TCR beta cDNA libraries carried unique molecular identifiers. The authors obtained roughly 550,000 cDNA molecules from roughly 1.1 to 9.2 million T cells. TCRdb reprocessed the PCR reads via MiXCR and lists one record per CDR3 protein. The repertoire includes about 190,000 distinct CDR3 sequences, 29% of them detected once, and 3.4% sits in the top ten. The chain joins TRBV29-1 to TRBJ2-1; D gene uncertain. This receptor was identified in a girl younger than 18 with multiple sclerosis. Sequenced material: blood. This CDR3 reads CSVEDLETNEQFF. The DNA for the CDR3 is TGCAGCGTTGAAGATCTTGAAACCAATGAGCAGTTCTTC.